This T cell receptor (beta chain) derives from a study of T cell changes during pregnancy in multiple sclerosis. As to this clone: An end of the junction differs from the germline gene, which may be a read error.

The data were produced by immunoSEQ multiplex PCR, yet TCRdb's version contains in-frame clones alone and is incomplete. Found here are tens of thousands of clones, around nine tenths of them singletons; the top ten hold approximately 1.2%. The V gene's germline CDR1 is SSHAT and CDR2 FNYEAQ (reference sequence). The CDR3 consists of 13 residues. This chain joins TRBV7-7 and TRBJ2-5; possibly TRBD2 for D (5 bases). This TCR was recovered from a female donor with multiple sclerosis, enrolled in a pregnancy study. The material was peripheral blood, obtained in the third trimester of pregnancy. CDR3 region: CASSLPGQETQYF. The DNA of the CDR3 is TGTGCTAGCAGTCTGCCGGGGCAAGAGACCCAGTACTTC.